The T cell receptor beta chain described here comes from a study of cytomegalovirus exposure and HLA in healthy donors. Whole-study context: Among the 400 or so donors who were genotyped, approximately 76% fell in the genetic ancestry cluster that is associated with self-reported Caucasian donors.

From germline, CDR1 is LGHNA and CDR2 YSLEER. J gave up 0 bases and V 0 bases, and 5 bases lay outside the gene matches. The CDR3 has 18 amino acids. About this clone itself: What it binds is not known.

Primers: 60 Vbeta forward and 13 Jbeta reverse. Clones were read by immunoSEQ multiplex PCR, and TCRdb kept only the in-frame ones, dropping some. The repertoire holds about 120,000 clones, with around two thirds as singletons. Study-wide findings and caveats: Analysis performed later found 16,951 TCR beta sequences associated with HLA alleles at 0.05 false discovery rate.

The chain combines TRBV4-3 with TRBJ1-5; TRBD1 matches at 10 bases. This clonotype was obtained from a middle-aged woman in good health and CMV-seropositive. Sequencing input: PBMCs. The CDR3 bases are TGCGCCAGCAGCCAAGATCTCCGGACAGGGGGTAGCAATCAGCCCCAGCATTTT. Residues: CASSQDLRTGGSNQPQHF.